This TCR beta chain appears in the sequencing data of a study (dated by TCRdb to 2022 to 2024). TCR beta chain repertoires were profiled by survey-level sequencing on the immunoSEQ platform. Per the source publication's procedure: Repertoire diversity was quantified as the inverse Simpson index, and CDR3 amino acid length spectratypes and V-J pairing frequencies were compared. TCR beta CDR3 sequences were matched against VDJdb to annotate clonotypes specific to SARS-CoV-2, CMV, influenza A and EBV. TCRdb took this table from immuneACCESS and kept in-frame rearrangements with V and J called. Such tables lack part of the clones; where checked against another copy, unresolved V genes explain under half of the gap, and the rest is unexplained. That table is the source of V, J and clone size, and D and trimming were worked out from the DNA. The table for this sample lists 60,000 to 75,000 clones; 93% of them were counted only once. The top ten hold around 4.6% of the sample.

The CDR3 sequence holds 13 residues, the cysteine and phenylalanine included. Kept here is only the CDR3 DNA, which spans 39 bases and is read in frame from base 1. V loses 2 bases, J loses 3 bases, and the germline ends lie 4 bases apart. For TCR beta sequencing, genomic DNA was taken from unsorted PBMCs, and those PBMCs had been isolated from peripheral blood. General conclusions and limits of the study: Further investigation, including longitudinal sampling and assessment of a control group, is stated by the authors to be required.

Details on this clone: This receptor's antigen is unknown. No clone much larger than this one lies a single base away; base qualities are absent.

The chain links TRBV12-3 or TRBV12-4 with TRBJ1-4; a confident D gene designation cannot be given. What was sequenced was PBMCs. The sequence was collected from a man in his forties with rheumatoid arthritis. The DNA is TGTGCCAGCAGTTTACGGCCTAATGAAAAACTGTTTTTT. Its coded protein is CASSLRPNEKLFF.